One sample yielded the 26 T cell receptor beta chains listed below, sequenced in a study of OX40 agonist ivuxolimab in advanced cancers. The assay was immunoSEQ multiplex PCR, and TCRdb's table has in-frame clones only and misses some. Of 83,000 or so clones in the sample, under 90% were seen once. The specimen was CD4+ or CD8+ T cells sorted from blood, collected in a trial of the OX40 agonist ivuxolimab. The source is an adult with an advanced solid tumor such as melanoma, head and neck, liver or kidney cancer.

CDR3: CASSLYVNTEAFF. CDR3 coding DNA: TGTGCCAGCAGCTTATACGTGAACACTGAAGCTTTCTTT. The V and J genes are TRBV11-2 and TRBJ1-1; D unclear. The V end lost 2 bases, the J end lost 0 bases, and 4 bases lay between the germline ends. The CDR3 length is 13 residues. Germline lookup yields CDR1 SGHAT and CDR2 FQNNGV.

This chain connects TRBV2 to TRBJ2-5, with 10 bases fitting TRBD1. CDR1 and CDR2 (germline): SNHLY, FYNNEI. This CDR3 region has 14 residues. The ends lost 6 bases at V and 3 bases at J; junction bases unmatched: 4. CDR3 nucleotide sequence: TGTGCCAGCAGCACCGGGACAGGGGAAGAGACCCAGTACTTC. It translates to CASSTGTGEETQYF.

Written as DNA, the CDR3 is TGTGCCAGCAGCTTATCTCCCGAGACGGCTGGGGGCTACACCTTC. Translated: CASSLSPETAGGYTF. This chain connects TRBV7-6 to TRBJ1-2; D is undetermined. The CDR3 runs to 15 residues. Germline assignment: CDR1 SGHVS and CDR2 FNYEAQ. The V gene lost 2 bases and the J gene lost 8 bases, with 18 bases spanning the gap.

This chain connects TRBV11-3 to TRBJ2-3, with a possible D match to TRBD2 (6 bases). CDR3 size: 14 residues. V shed 4 bases and J shed 2 bases, with 10 bases lying between them. Germline-derived CDR1 and CDR2 are SGHNT and YENEEA. The CDR3 nucleotides are TGTGCCAGCAGCTCGGCGGGGTCCACAGATACGCAGTATTTT. It encodes CASSSAGSTDTQYF.

This chain joins TRBV7-9 and TRBJ2-3; 11 nucleotides align to TRBD2. This CDR3 comprises 19 residues. From germline, CDR1 is SEHNR and CDR2 FQNEAQ (reference sequence). V gave up 5 bases and J gave up 6 bases; unmatched junction bases: 19. The CDR3 loop reads CASSQPARGSGGAGDTQYF. CDR3 DNA: TGTGCCAGCAGCCAGCCCGCCCGAGGTAGCGGGGGGGCTGGGGATACGCAGTATTTT.

The chain recombines TRBV28 with TRBJ2-7, with 8 bases that match TRBD1. CDR3 length: 14 residues. Germline trimming cut 6 bases from V and 2 bases from J; bases unmatched to any gene: 6. Germline loops: CDR1 MDHEN, CDR2 SYDVKM. The CDR3 region has the DNA TGTGCCAGCAGCTTGGCGGACAGGGCCTACGAGCAGTACTTC. Its protein product is CASSLADRAYEQYF. The full variable domain, rest sourced from reference TRBV28 and TRBJ2-7, is DVKVTQSSRYLVKRTGEKVFLECVQDMDHENMFWYRQDPGLGLRLIYFSYDVKMKEKGDIPEGYSVSREKKERFSLILESASTNQTSMYLCASSLADRAYEQYFGPGTRLTVT.

The V and J genes are TRBV5-1 and TRBJ2-7, with 9 bases matching TRBD1. The germline V gene encodes CDR1 SGHRS and CDR2 YFSETQ. The CDR3 consists of 15 residues. V shed 3 bases and J 6 bases; nucleotides not matched to a gene: 10. In nucleotides, the CDR3 is TGCGCCAGCAGCTCTACTGCGACAGGGGGTGGCGAGCAGTACTTC. Protein: CASSSTATGGGEQYF.

V usage is TRBV28 and J usage is TRBJ1-1; 12 bases are a match to TRBD1. The CDR3 is made up of 16 amino acids. Germline lookup yields CDR1 MDHEN and CDR2 SYDVKM. The trim removed 6 bases at V and 4 bases at J, leaving 9 bases unmatched. In DNA, the CDR3 is TGTGCCAGCAGAACCGGGACAGGGGGCCGGAGCACTGAAGCTTTCTTT. Translating gives CASRTGTGGRSTEAFF.

J is TRBJ2-5 and V is TRBV4-1; the D is unclear. V gave up 3 bases and J gave up 5 bases, with 16 bases separating them. The length of the CDR3 is 15 residues. The germline gives CDR1 MGHRA, CDR2 YSYEKL. CDR3 DNA: TGCGCCAGCAGCCATCAACCAAGGGAAGGGGAGACCCAGTACTTC. Translated, it gives CASSHQPREGETQYF.

This chain connects TRBV29-1 to TRBJ2-7, with D perhaps TRBD1 (6 bases). The germline CDR1 and CDR2 sequences are SQVTM and ANQGSEA. V was clipped by 4 bases and J by 5 bases, with 12 bases between them. This CDR3 region has 12 residues. Written as DNA, the CDR3 is TGCAGCGTTGCAGGGGTTGTCCACGAGCAGTACTTC. Translating it yields CSVAGVVHEQYF.

CDR3 in DNA: TGTGCCAGCAGTAGGTTCATCGGGCAACGGTGGCACACCTTC. Translation: CASSRFIGQRWHTF. This chain connects TRBV28 to TRBJ1-2, with D unresolved. Trimming removed 5 bases from V and 12 bases from J, with 22 bases in between. Germline assignment: CDR1 MDHEN and CDR2 SYDVKM. This CDR3 is 14 amino acids long.

The gene calls are TRBV19 and TRBJ1-2; maybe TRBD1 (6 bases). This CDR3 contains 14 residues. Trimming removed 10 bases from V and 4 bases from J, with 19 bases in between. Germline V CDR1 and CDR2: LNHDA, SQIVND (reference sequence). The CDR3 DNA is TGTGCCACTCACCCGGGGGCCGGGGGCTATGGCTACACCTTC. It specifies CATHPGAGGYGYTF.

This chain joins TRBV5-4 and TRBJ2-5; D gene uncertain. Germline CDR1 is SGHNT and CDR2 is YYREEE (reference sequence). This CDR3 contains 14 residues. V was trimmed by 4 bases and J by 5 bases, leaving 15 bases between them. CDR3 in amino acids: CASSHADRLETQYF. CDR3 nucleotides: TGTGCCAGCAGCCACGCTGACCGTTTGGAGACCCAGTACTTC.

This clone was recorded a few times. The genes are TRBV10-3 and TRBJ1-6; D unresolved. The CDR3 is made up of 14 amino acids. The V gene lost 5 bases and the J gene lost 8 bases, with 13 bases spanning the gap. Germline assignment: CDR1 ENHRY and CDR2 SYGVKD. DNA for the CDR3: TGTGCCATCAGTACAGCAGATTCAGATTCACCCCTCCACTTT. Residues: CAISTADSDSPLHF.

This chain uses TRBV7-6 with TRBJ1-2; TRBD1 matches at 7 bases. Germline-derived CDR1 and CDR2 are SGHVS and FNYEAQ. V lost 4 bases and J lost 7; bases outside the gene matches: 9. The CDR3 has 14 residues. The CDR3 DNA follows: TGTGCCAGCAGCTCCCGACAGGGTTCAGCTGGCTACACCTTC. Amino acids: CASSSRQGSAGYTF.

The V gene is TRBV28, the J gene TRBJ1-5; the match to TRBD1 covers 7 bases. Germline V gene sequence: CDR1 MDHEN, CDR2 SYDVKM. The CDR3 is 13 amino acids. Losses at the gene ends were 8 bases for V and 2 bases for J; bases not matched to a gene: 3. CDR3 nucleotide sequence: TGTGCCAGCCAAACAGGGGGCAATCAGCCCCAGCATTTT. This sequence encodes CASQTGGNQPQHF.

The V gene is TRBV30, the J gene TRBJ1-4; D is perhaps TRBD1 (5 bases). The ends were cut back, 2 bases at V and 10 bases at J, with 17 bases in the middle. Germline lookup yields CDR1 GTSNPN and CDR2 SVGIG (reference sequence). CDR3 length: 14 residues. For the CDR3, the DNA is TGTGCCTGGAGTCTAGGCAGGGATTCTGGAAAACTGTTTTTT. Translating gives CAWSLGRDSGKLFF.

J is TRBJ2-1 and V is TRBV2; possible D gene TRBD2, 5 bases. The V gene's germline CDR1 is SNHLY and CDR2 FYNNEI. The V gene lost 4 bases and the J gene lost 0 bases, with 13 bases spanning the gap. There are 16 residues in the CDR3. The CDR3 coding sequence is TGTGCCAGCAGTGGCCGGACTGTAAACTCCTACAATGAGCAGTTCTTC. This sequence encodes CASSGRTVNSYNEQFF.

The gene calls are TRBV9 and TRBJ2-5; D gene ambiguous. The V and J ends lost 0 bases and 0 bases respectively, with 9 bases between them. This CDR3 is 15 amino acids long. The germline V gene encodes CDR1 SGDLS and CDR2 YYNGEE. The CDR3 DNA sequence: TGTGCCAGCAGCGTAGCTCTCGAAGACCAAGAGACCCAGTACTTC. Encoded protein: CASSVALEDQETQYF.

This chain links TRBV30 with TRBJ1-1; D gene unclear. The germline V gene has CDR1 GTSNPN and CDR2 SVGIG (reference sequence). Trimming took 3 bases from V and 1 from J, leaving 24 bases between them. There are 18 residues in the CDR3. The CDR3 here is CAWSHIGGSYYPNTEAFF. DNA of the CDR3: TGTGCCTGGAGCCATATAGGAGGGTCCTACTACCCGAACACTGAAGCTTTCTTT.

The chain is built from TRBV5-4 and TRBJ1-4; possibly TRBD1 for D (6 bases). CDR1 and CDR2 (germline): SGHNT, YYREEE (reference sequence). V was trimmed by 3 bases and J by 8 bases, leaving 14 bases between them. The CDR3 contains 14 residues. For the CDR3, the DNA is TGTGCCAGCAGCTACAGGACAGCGGACGAAAAACTGTTTTTT. Its protein product is CASSYRTADEKLFF. The full variable domain, rest sourced from reference TRBV5-4 and TRBJ1-4, is ETGVTQSPTHLIKTRGQQVTLRCSSQSGHNTVSWYQQALGQGPQFIFQYYREEENGRGNFPPRFSGLQFPNYSSELNVNALELDDSALYLCASSYRTADEKLFFGSGTQLSVL.

CDR3 sequence: CASSPNTNTEAFF. CDR3 coding DNA: TGTGCCAGCAGCCCAAACACGAACACTGAAGCTTTCTTT. V and J are TRBV9 and TRBJ1-1; D not resolved. This CDR3 has 13 residues. V lost 4 bases and J 1 base, leaving 8 bases between the germline ends. Germline CDR1 and CDR2: SGDLS and YYNGEE.

The J gene is TRBJ1-5, the V gene TRBV19, with a possible D match to TRBD1 (5 bases). CDR1 and CDR2 from the germline V gene are LNHDA and SQIVND (reference sequence). V was trimmed by 8 bases and J by 2 bases, leaving 19 bases between them. The CDR3 runs to 16 residues. The CDR3 sequence is CASGALRGEGNQPQHF. The CDR3 coding sequence is TGTGCCAGTGGGGCCCTGCGCGGGGAGGGCAATCAGCCCCAGCATTTT.

The chain carries TRBV30 and TRBJ1-6, with no clear D. CDR3 length: 16 residues. The germline V gene has CDR1 GTSNPN and CDR2 SVGIG (reference sequence). Trimming took off 3 bases at V and 0 bases at J, with 12 bases between the two ends. CDR3 nucleotide sequence: TGTGCCTGGAGAACCGCCCCGAGCTCCTATAATTCACCCCTCCACTTT. This sequence encodes CAWRTAPSSYNSPLHF.

J is TRBJ1-1 and V is TRBV18; perhaps TRBD1 as D (5 bases). Germline V gene lookup returns CDR1 KGHSH and CDR2 LQKENI. V gave up 5 bases and J gave up 2 bases, with 12 bases separating them. The CDR3 loop spans 14 amino acids. CDR3 region: CASSFVRDNTEAFF. CDR3 bases: TGTGCCAGCTCATTTGTTCGGGACAACACTGAAGCTTTCTTT.

This sequence joins TRBV5-4 and TRBJ2-4, with 8 positions matching TRBD1. The CDR3 is 13 residues long. V trimming: 3 bases; J trimming: 6 bases; junction bases outside the gene matches: 2. In germline, CDR1 is SGHNT, CDR2 YYREEE (reference sequence). The CDR3 region has the DNA TGTGCCAGCAGCTCAGGACAGGGAAACATTCAGTACTTC. It encodes CASSSGQGNIQYF. The entire variable domain, with the rest obtained from reference TRBV5-4 and TRBJ2-4, is as follows: ETGVTQSPTHLIKTRGQQVTLRCSSQSGHNTVSWYQQALGQGPQFIFQYYREEENGRGNFPPRFSGLQFPNYSSELNVNALELDDSALYLCASSSGQGNIQYFGAGTRLSVL.